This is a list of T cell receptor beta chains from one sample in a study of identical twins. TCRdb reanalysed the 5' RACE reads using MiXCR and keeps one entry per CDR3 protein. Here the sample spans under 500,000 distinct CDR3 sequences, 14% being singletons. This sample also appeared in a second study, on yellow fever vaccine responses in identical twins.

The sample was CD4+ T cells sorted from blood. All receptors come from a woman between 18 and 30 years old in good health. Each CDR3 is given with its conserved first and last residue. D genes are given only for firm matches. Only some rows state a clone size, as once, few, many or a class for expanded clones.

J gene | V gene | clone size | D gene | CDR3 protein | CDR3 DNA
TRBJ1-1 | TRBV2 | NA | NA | CATNKGNTEAFF | TGTGCCACCAATAAGGGGAACACTGAAGCTTTCTTT
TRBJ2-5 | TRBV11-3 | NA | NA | CASSSTGGGQETQYF | TGTGCCAGCAGCTCGACCGGCGGTGGGCAAGAGACCCAGTACTTC
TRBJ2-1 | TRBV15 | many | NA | CATSRGSTYNEQFF | TGTGCCACCAGCAGAGGCTCGACTTACAATGAGCAGTTCTTC
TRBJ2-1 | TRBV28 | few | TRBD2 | CASKTLTSGMRNEQFF | TGTGCCAGCAAGACCCTGACTAGCGGGATGCGCAATGAGCAGTTCTTC
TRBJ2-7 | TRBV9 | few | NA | CASSVSALPYEQYF | TGTGCCAGCAGCGTATCGGCTCTACCGTACGAGCAGTACTTC
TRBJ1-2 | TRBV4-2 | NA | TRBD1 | CASSQGGTGDNYGYTF | TGTGCCAGCAGCCAAGGCGGGACAGGAGACAACTATGGCTACACCTTC
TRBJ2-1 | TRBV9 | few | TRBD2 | CASSTGTSGSSRQFF | TGTGCCAGCAGCACCGGGACTAGCGGGAGTAGTAGGCAGTTCTTC
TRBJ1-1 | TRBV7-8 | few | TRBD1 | CASSLIRTGEAFF | TGTGCCAGCAGCTTGATACGGACAGGTGAAGCTTTCTTT
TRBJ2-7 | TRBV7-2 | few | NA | CASSLEVGASYEQYF | TGTGCCAGCAGCTTAGAAGTGGGGGCCTCCTACGAGCAGTACTTC
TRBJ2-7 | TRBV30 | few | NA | CAWRRGGDYFYEQYF | TGTGCCTGGAGGAGAGGGGGGGACTATTTCTACGAGCAGTACTTC